This T cell receptor beta chain was sequenced for a study of CD8+ T cells in alopecia areata. With regard to this clone: Its antigen is not identified.

Study-level results: Tofacitinib significantly decreased scalp clonality and expanded CD8+ clones among top 100. Sequencing of scalp samples also captures resident alphabeta T cells of normal skin. Lesional tissue from the scalp (especially in alopecia totalis/universalis) showed higher clonality than normal scalp.

Sequencing templates came from extracted RNA that was reverse transcribed into cDNA. Some clones are missing from TCRdb's copy, which holds only in-frame ones; the method was immunoSEQ multiplex PCR. The data hold over 150,000 clones, with 40% to 65% observed a single time. This sample's treatment: oral pan-JAK inhibitor, 5-10 mg twice daily. It was from alopecia areata patients that lesional scalp punch biopsies and peripheral blood were collected. This specimen consisted of CD8+ T cells sorted from blood, obtained at week 24, from a patient treated with tofacitinib. This sequence originates from a human donor with alopecia areata.

DNA for the CDR3: TGCAGCGTTTACGGCTCGGACAGCACCTATGGCTACACCTTC. Its protein is CSVYGSDSTYGYTF. The chain recombines TRBV29-1 with TRBJ1-2; possible D gene TRBD1, 6 bases. CDR1 is SQVTM and CDR2 is ANQGSEA in the germline V gene. V lost 5 bases, J lost 4 bases, and 17 bases lay in between. CDR3 length: 14 residues.